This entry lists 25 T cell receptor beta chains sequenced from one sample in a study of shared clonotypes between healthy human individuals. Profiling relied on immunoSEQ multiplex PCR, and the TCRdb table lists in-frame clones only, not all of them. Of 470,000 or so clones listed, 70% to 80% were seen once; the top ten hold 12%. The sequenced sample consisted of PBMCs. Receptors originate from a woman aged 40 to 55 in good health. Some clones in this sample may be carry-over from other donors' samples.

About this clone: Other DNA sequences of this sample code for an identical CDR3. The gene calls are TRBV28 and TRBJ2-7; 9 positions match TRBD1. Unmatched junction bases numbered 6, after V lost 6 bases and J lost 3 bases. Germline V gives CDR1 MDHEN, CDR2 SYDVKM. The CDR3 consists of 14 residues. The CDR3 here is CASRGQGHNYEQYF. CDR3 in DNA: TGTGCCAGCAGGGGACAGGGACATAACTACGAGCAGTACTTC.

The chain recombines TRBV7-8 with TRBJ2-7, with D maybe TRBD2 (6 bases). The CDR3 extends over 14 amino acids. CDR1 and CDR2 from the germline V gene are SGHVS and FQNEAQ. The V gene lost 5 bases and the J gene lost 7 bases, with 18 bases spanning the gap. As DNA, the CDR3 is TGTGCCAGCAGCCTTCTAGCGCCCCGTGGGGAGCAGTACTTC. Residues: CASSLLAPRGEQYF.

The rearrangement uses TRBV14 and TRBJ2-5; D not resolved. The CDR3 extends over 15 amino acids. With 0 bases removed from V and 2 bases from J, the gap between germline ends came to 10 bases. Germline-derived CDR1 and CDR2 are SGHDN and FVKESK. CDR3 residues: CASSQDLVTQETQYF. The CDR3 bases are TGTGCCAGCAGCCAAGATCTGGTTACGCAAGAGACCCAGTACTTC.

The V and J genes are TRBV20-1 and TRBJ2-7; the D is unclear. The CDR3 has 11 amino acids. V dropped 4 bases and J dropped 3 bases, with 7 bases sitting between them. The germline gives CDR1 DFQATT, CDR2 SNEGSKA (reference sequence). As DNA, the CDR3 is TGCAGTGCTACTCTGGACTACGAGCAGTACTTC. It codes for CSATLDYEQYF.

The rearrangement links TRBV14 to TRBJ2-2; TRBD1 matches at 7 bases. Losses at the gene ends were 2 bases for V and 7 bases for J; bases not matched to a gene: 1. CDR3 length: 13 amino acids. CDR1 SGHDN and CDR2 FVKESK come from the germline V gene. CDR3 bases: TGTGCCAGCAGCCAAACAGGGGTCGGGGAGCTGTTTTTT. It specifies CASSQTGVGELFF.

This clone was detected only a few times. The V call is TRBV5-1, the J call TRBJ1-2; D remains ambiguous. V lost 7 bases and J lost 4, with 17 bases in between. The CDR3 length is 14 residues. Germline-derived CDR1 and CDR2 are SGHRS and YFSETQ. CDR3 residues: CASGLDYPGYGYTF. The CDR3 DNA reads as TGCGCCAGCGGATTAGATTACCCAGGCTATGGCTACACCTTC.

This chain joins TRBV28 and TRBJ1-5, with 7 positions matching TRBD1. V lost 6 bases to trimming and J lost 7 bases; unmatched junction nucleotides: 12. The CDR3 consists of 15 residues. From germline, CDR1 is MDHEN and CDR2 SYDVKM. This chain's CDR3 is CASSTLGGGVQPQHF. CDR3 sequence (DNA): TGTGCCAGCAGCACCCTAGGGGGCGGGGTACAGCCCCAGCATTTT.

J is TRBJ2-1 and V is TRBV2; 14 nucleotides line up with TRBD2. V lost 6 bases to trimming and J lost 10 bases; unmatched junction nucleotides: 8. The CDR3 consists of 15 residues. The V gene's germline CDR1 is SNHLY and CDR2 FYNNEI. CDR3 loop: CASREGTSGRGEQFF. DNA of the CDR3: TGTGCCAGCAGAGAGGGGACTAGCGGGAGAGGGGAGCAGTTCTTC.

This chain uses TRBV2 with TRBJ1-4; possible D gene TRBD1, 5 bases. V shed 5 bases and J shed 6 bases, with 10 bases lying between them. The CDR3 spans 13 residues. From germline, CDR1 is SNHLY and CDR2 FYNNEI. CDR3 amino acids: CASSRQRDEKLFF. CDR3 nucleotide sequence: TGTGCCAGCAGTAGACAGCGGGATGAAAAACTGTTTTTT.

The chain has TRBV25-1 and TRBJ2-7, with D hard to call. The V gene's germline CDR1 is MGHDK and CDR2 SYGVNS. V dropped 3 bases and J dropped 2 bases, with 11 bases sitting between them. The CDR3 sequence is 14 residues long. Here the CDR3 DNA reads TGTGCCAGCAGTGACGTTACAGTTCCCTACGAGCAGTACTTC. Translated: CASSDVTVPYEQYF.

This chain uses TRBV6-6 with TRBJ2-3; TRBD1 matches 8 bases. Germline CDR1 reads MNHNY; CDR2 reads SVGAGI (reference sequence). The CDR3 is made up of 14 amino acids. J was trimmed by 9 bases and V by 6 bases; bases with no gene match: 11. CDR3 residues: CASSPRGRSWTQYF. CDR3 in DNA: TGTGCCAGCAGCCCCAGGGGGCGATCGTGGACGCAGTATTTT.

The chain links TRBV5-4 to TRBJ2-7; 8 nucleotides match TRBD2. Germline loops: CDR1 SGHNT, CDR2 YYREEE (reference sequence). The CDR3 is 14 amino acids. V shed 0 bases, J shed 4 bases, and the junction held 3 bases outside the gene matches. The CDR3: CASSLDGLAYEQYF. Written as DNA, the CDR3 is TGTGCCAGCAGCTTGGACGGACTAGCTTACGAGCAGTACTTC.

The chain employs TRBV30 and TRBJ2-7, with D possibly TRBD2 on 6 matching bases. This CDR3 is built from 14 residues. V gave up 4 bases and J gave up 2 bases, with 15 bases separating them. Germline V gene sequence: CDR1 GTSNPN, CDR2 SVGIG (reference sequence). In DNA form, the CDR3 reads TGTGCCTGGAAACCGGGACTCCAAACCTACGAGCAGTACTTC. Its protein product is CAWKPGLQTYEQYF.

CDR3 nucleotides: TGTGCCATCAGTTACGGACAGGCATTCACAGATACGCAGTATTTT. This encodes CAISYGQAFTDTQYF. The J gene is TRBJ2-3, the V gene TRBV10-3; 7 nucleotides align to TRBD1. The CDR3 loop spans 15 amino acids. Unmatched junction bases numbered 7, after V lost 5 bases and J lost 2 bases. From germline, CDR1 is ENHRY and CDR2 SYGVKD.

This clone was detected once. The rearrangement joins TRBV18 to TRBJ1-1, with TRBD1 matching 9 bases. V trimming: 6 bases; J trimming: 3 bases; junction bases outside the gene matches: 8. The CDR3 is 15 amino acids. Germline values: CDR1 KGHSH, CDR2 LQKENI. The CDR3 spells CASSGGGQGDTEAFF. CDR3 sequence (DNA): TGTGCCAGCTCGGGAGGGGGACAGGGCGACACTGAAGCTTTCTTT. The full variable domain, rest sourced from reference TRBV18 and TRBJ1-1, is NAGVMQNPRHLVRRRGQEARLRCSPMKGHSHVYWYRQLPEEGLKFMVYLQKENIIDESGMPKERFSAEFPKEGPSILRIQQVVRGDSAAYFCASSGGGQGDTEAFFGQGTRLTVV.

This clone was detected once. CDR3 sequence reads: CASSIGIQETQYF. Here the CDR3 DNA reads TGTGCCAGTAGTATTGGGATTCAAGAGACCCAGTACTTC. This chain uses TRBV19 with TRBJ2-5; D uncertain. The CDR3 length is 13 residues. Germline assignment: CDR1 LNHDA and CDR2 SQIVND (reference sequence). V lost 3 bases to trimming and J lost 2 bases, with 7 bases between them.

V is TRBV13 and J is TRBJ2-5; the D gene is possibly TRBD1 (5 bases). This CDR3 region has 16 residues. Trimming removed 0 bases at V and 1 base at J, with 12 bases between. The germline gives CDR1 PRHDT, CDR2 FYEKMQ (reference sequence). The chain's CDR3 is CASSLGIQESQETQYF. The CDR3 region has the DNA TGTGCCAGCAGCTTAGGCATACAGGAATCCCAAGAGACCCAGTACTTC. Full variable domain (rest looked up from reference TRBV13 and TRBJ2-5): AAGVIQSPRHLIKEKRETATLKCYPIPRHDTVYWYQQGPGQDPQFLISFYEKMQSDKGSIPDRFSAQQFSDYHSELNMSSLELGDSALYFCASSLGIQESQETQYFGPGTRLLVL.

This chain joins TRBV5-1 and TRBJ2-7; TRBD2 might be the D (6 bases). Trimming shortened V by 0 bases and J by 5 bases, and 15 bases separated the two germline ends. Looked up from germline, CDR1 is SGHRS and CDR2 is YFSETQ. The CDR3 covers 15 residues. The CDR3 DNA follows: TGCGCCAGCAGCTTGGCTGGCGGGGTTGCGCACGAGCAGTACTTC. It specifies CASSLAGGVAHEQYF.

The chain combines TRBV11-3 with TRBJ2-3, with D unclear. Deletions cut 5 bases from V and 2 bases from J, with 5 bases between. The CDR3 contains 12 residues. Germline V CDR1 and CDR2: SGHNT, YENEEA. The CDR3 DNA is TGTGCCAGCAGCGTACACACAGATACGCAGTATTTT. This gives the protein CASSVHTDTQYF.

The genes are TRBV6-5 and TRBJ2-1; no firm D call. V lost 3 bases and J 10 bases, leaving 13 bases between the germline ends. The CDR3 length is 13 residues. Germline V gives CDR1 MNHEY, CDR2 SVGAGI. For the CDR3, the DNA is TGTGCCAGCAGTTATCTGCTGGGCCCCGAGCAGTTCTTC. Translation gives CASSYLLGPEQFF.

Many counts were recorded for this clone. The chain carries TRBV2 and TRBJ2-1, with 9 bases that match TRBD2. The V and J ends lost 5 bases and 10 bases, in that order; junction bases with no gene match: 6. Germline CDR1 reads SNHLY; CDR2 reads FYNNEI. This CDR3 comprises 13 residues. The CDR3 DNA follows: TGTGCCAGCAGTTTGATAGCGGGAGTAGAGCAGTTCTTC. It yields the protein CASSLIAGVEQFF.

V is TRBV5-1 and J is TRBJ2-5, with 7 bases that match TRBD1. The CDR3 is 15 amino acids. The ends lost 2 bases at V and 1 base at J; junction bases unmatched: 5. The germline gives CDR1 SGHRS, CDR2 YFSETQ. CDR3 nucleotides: TGCGCCAGCAGCTTATTCGGGGACAGCCAAGAGACCCAGTACTTC. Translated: CASSLFGDSQETQYF.

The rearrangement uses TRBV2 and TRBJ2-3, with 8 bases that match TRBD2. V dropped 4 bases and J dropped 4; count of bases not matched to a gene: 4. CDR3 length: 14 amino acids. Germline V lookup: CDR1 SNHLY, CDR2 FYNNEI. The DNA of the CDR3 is TGTGCCAGCAGTGGAGCGGGAGATGCAGATACGCAGTATTTT. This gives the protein CASSGAGDADTQYF.

This chain's CDR3 is CASSAPGPSGTEAFF. DNA for the CDR3: TGTGCCAGCAGCGCCCCAGGGCCGTCGGGCACTGAAGCTTTCTTT. The chain links TRBV7-9 to TRBJ1-1, with D possibly being TRBD1 (5 bases). The CDR3 covers 15 residues. With 5 bases removed from V and 4 bases from J, the gap between germline ends came to 17 bases. The germline CDR1 and CDR2 sequences are SEHNR and FQNEAQ (reference sequence).

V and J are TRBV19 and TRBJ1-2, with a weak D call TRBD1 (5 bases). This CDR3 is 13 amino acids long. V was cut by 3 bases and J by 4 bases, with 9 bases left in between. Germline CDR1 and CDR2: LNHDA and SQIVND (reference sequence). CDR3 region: CASSMQGSYGYTF. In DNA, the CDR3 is TGTGCCAGTAGTATGCAGGGATCCTATGGCTACACCTTC.